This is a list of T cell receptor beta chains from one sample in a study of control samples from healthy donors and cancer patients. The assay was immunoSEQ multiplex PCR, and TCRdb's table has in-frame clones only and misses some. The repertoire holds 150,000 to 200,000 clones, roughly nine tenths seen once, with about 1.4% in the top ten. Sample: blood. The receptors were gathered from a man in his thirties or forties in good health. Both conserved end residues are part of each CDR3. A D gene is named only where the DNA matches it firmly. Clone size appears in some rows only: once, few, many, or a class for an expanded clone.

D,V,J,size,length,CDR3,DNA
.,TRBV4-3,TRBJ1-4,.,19,CASSQEVLGAVGVGEKLFF,TGCGCCAGCAGCCAAGAAGTTTTAGGGGCCGTGGGGGTGGGTGAAAAACTGTTTTTT
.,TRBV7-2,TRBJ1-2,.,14,CASSLGAGAYGYTF,TGTGCCAGCAGCTTAGGGGCGGGTGCCTATGGCTACACCTTC
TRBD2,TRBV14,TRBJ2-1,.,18,CASSQGLAGGPRRNEQFF,TGTGCCAGCAGCCAAGGATTGGCGGGAGGGCCCAGGCGGAATGAGCAGTTCTTC
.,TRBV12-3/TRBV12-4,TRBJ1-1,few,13,CASSLTLDTEAFF,TGTGCCAGCAGTTTAACCCTGGACACTGAAGCTTTCTTT
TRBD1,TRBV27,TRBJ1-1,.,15,CASKIQGWGNTEAFF,TGTGCCAGCAAGATACAGGGGTGGGGGAACACTGAAGCTTTCTTT
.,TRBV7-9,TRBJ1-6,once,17,CASSPAWGSSYNSPLHF,TGTGCCAGCAGCCCGGCGTGGGGGAGCTCCTATAATTCACCCCTCCACTTT
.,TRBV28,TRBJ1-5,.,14,CASTRGDGNQPQHF,TGTGCCAGCACGCGGGGTGATGGCAATCAGCCCCAGCATTTT
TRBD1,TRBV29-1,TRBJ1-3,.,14,CSVRDRGIKDTIYF,TGCAGCGTTCGGGACAGGGGGATAAAAGACACCATATATTTT
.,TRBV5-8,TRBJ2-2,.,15,CASSLWQGYTGELFF,TGTGCCAGCAGCTTGTGGCAGGGCTACACCGGGGAGCTGTTTTTT
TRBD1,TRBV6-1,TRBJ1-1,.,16,CASSEIPGGMNTEAFF,TGTGCCAGCAGTGAAATACCAGGGGGCATGAACACTGAAGCTTTCTTT
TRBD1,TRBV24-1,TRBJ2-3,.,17,CATSGQGARVSTDTQYF,TGTGCCACCAGTGGGCAGGGGGCCCGGGTTAGCACAGATACGCAGTATTTT
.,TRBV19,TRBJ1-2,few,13,CASSRVENYGYTF,TGTGCCAGTAGTCGGGTAGAGAACTATGGCTACACCTTC
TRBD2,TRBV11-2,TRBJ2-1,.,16,CASSFVLSGRVNEQFF,TGTGCCAGCAGCTTTGTCTTGAGCGGGAGGGTCAATGAGCAGTTCTTC
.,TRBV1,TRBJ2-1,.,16,CTSSQDGTGAWDEQFF,TGCACCAGCAGCCAAGATGGGACCGGCGCCTGGGATGAGCAGTTCTTC
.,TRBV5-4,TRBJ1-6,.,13,CASSTDRDSPLHF,TGTGCCAGCAGCACGGACCGTGATTCACCCCTCCACTTT
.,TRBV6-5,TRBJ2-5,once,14,CASRGGLMQETQYF,TGTGCCAGCAGGGGGGGACTGATGCAAGAGACCCAGTACTTC
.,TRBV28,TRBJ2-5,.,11,CASSGEETQYF,TGTGCCAGCAGCGGAGAGGAGACCCAGTACTTC
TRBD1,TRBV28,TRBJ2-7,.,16,CASAGEGTGLRGEQYF,TGTGCCAGCGCCGGCGAGGGGACAGGGCTGAGAGGCGAGCAGTACTTC
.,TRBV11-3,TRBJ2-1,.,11,CASSSGNEQFF,TGTGCCAGCAGCTCCGGGAATGAGCAGTTCTTC
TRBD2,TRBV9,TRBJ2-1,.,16,CASSAGTSRGYNEQFF,TGTGCCAGCAGCGCGGGGACTAGTCGGGGGTACAATGAGCAGTTCTTC
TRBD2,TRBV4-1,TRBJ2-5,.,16,CASSQDRGGSGETQYF,TGCGCCAGCAGCCAAGATCGGGGCGGGAGCGGCGAGACCCAGTACTTC
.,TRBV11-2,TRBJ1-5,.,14,CASSLGGTNQPQHF,TGTGCCAGCAGCTTAGGGGGTACCAATCAGCCCCAGCATTTT
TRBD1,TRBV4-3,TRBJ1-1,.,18,CASSHGGQGGTMNTEAFF,TGCGCCAGCAGCCATGGCGGACAGGGGGGAACTATGAACACTGAAGCTTTCTTT
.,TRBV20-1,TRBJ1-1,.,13,CSASDRWNTEAFF,TGCAGTGCTAGTGACCGATGGAACACTGAAGCTTTCTTT
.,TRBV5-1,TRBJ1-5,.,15,CASSLDTGINQPQHF,TGCGCCAGCAGCTTGGATACAGGGATAAATCAGCCCCAGCATTTT
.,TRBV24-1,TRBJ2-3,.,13,CATSDHSTDTQYF,TGTGCCACCAGTGATCATAGCACAGATACGCAGTATTTT
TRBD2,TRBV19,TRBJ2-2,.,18,CASSIGVAGGDNTGELFF,TGTGCCAGTAGTATAGGGGTAGCGGGGGGCGACAACACCGGGGAGCTGTTTTTT
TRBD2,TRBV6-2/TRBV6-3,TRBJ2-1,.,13,CASSTGGANEQFF,TGTGCCAGCAGTACGGGGGGGGCGAATGAGCAGTTCTTC
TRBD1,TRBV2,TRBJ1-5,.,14,CASGGQVGSQPQHF,TGTGCCAGCGGTGGACAGGTCGGAAGTCAGCCCCAGCATTTT
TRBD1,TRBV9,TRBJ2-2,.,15,CASSGQGANTGELFF,TGTGCCAGCAGCGGCCAGGGGGCGAACACCGGGGAGCTGTTTTTT
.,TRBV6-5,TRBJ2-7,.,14,CASSYSPGSYEQYF,TGTGCCAGCAGTTACTCCCCAGGCTCCTACGAGCAGTACTTC
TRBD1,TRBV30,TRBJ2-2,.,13,CAWGQGTTGELFF,TGTGCCTGGGGACAGGGGACTACCGGGGAGCTGTTTTTT
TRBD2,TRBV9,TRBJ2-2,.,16,CASSSMTGTIRGELFF,TGTGCCAGCAGCTCGATGACTGGGACTATAAGGGGGGAGCTGTTTTTT
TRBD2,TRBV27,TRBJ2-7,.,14,CASSLGGRTGEQYF,TGTGCCAGCAGTTTGGGCGGGAGGACGGGGGAGCAGTACTTC
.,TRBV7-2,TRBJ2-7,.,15,CASSPRWTDTYEQYF,TGTGCCAGCAGCCCCAGGTGGACAGACACTTACGAGCAGTACTTC
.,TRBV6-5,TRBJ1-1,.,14,CASGADLTDTEAFF,TGTGCCAGCGGGGCCGATCTAACCGACACTGAAGCTTTCTTT
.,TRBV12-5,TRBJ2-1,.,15,CASGLSTGFYNEQFF,TGTGCTAGTGGTTTGTCCACCGGGTTTTACAATGAGCAGTTCTTC
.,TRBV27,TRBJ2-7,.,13,CASSSSAEWEQYF,TGTGCCAGCAGTTCCAGCGCCGAGTGGGAGCAGTACTTC
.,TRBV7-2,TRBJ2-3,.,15,CASRFTGTPGDTQYF,TGTGCCAGCAGGTTTACCGGGACCCCGGGAGATACGCAGTATTTT
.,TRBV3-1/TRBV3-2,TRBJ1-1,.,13,CASSPAVNTEAFF,TGTGCCAGCAGCCCTGCAGTGAACACTGAAGCTTTCTTT
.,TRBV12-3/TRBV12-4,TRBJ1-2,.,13,CASSIAGNYGYTF,TGTGCCAGCAGCATAGCGGGGAACTATGGCTACACCTTC
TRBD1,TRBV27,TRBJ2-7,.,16,CASSMTVGQGLYEQYF,TGTGCCAGCAGTATGACCGTGGGACAGGGGTTGTACGAGCAGTACTTC
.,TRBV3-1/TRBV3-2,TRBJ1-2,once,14,CASSQRGGNYGYTF,TGTGCCAGCAGCCAAAGGGGGGGGAACTATGGCTACACCTTC
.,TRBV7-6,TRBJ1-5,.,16,CASSLVAGAGNQPQHF,TGTGCCAGCAGCTTAGTGGCAGGGGCGGGCAATCAGCCCCAGCATTTT
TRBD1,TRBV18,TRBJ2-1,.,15,CASSPGTGGLNEQFF,TGTGCCAGCTCACCAGGGACAGGGGGTTTAAATGAGCAGTTCTTC
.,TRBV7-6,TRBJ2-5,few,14,CASSVTGNLETQYF,TGTGCCAGCAGCGTTACAGGGAATTTGGAGACCCAGTACTTC
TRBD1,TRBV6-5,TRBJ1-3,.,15,CASSKQGASGNTIYF,TGTGCCAGCAGTAAACAGGGGGCTTCTGGAAACACCATATATTTT
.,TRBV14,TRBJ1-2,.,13,CASSQDRPSGYTF,TGTGCCAGCAGCCAAGATCGGCCAAGTGGCTACACCTTC
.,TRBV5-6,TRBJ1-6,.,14,CASSLTGTNSPLHF,TGTGCCAGCAGCTTGACAGGCACGAATTCACCCCTCCACTTT
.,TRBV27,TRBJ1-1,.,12,CASSLWGTEAFF,TGTGCCAGCAGTTTATGGGGGACTGAAGCTTTCTTT
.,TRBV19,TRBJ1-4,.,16,CASSIIRTREGEKLFF,TGTGCCAGTAGTATAATCCGGACGAGGGAAGGTGAAAAACTGTTTTTT